These 29 T cell receptor beta chains originate from one sample sequenced in a study of Graves' ophthalmopathy and Graves' hyperthyroidism. Scientists amplified the TCR beta CDR3 regions from RNA transcripts. HTBI primers were used in a first-round RT-PCR, which preceded a second-round multiplex PCR. TCRdb reprocessed the multiplex PCR reads with MiXCR, giving one entry per CDR3 protein. The top ten clones hold 3% to 4% of a sample with 660,000 or so distinct CDR3 sequences, roughly two fifths of them seen once. The sample comprised peripheral blood. The receptors originated from an adult man with Graves' ophthalmopathy.

The V gene is TRBV12-3 or TRBV12-4, the J gene TRBJ2-5; 12 positions match TRBD2. The CDR3 loop spans 14 amino acids. The trim removed 5 bases at V and 2 bases at J, leaving 0 bases unmatched. The CDR3 is CASSGLAGQETQYF. The CDR3 nucleotides are TGTGCCAGCAGTGGACTAGCGGGGCAAGAGACCCAGTACTTC.

A single count supports this clonotype. The rearrangement links TRBV25-1 to TRBJ1-6; 9 bases fit TRBD1. This CDR3 region has 17 residues. Germline V gene sequence: CDR1 MGHDK, CDR2 SYGVNS. After removal of 8 bases from V and 6 bases from J, the junction contained 14 bases not matched to a gene. CDR3 residues: CASQANDRGTCNSPLHF. The CDR3 DNA reads TGTGCCAGCCAAGCAAACGACAGGGGGACCTGTAATTCACCCCTCCACTTT.

This clonotype appeared many times. The chain links TRBV7-3 to TRBJ1-2; 10 bases map to TRBD1. V was pared by 2 bases and J by 2 bases, with 5 bases of the junction left unmatched. The CDR3 sequence is 16 residues long. CDR1 and CDR2 (germline): SGHTA, FQGTGA. The CDR3 nucleotides read TGTGCCAGCAGCTTATTCCCGGGACAGGGGAACTATGGCTACACCTTC. It codes for CASSLFPGQGNYGYTF.

This chain links TRBV25-1 with TRBJ1-6, with TRBD1 identical over 10 bases. CDR1 is MGHDK and CDR2 is SYGVNS in the germline V gene. CDR3 length: 12 amino acids. V shed 10 bases, J shed 10 bases, and the junction held 4 bases outside the gene matches. As DNA, the CDR3 is TGTGCCACCGGGACAGGGGCCTCACCCCTCCACTTT. Translating it yields CATGTGASPLHF.

This clonotype was detected a few times. V gene TRBV6-5 combines with J gene TRBJ1-1, with 10 nucleotides matching TRBD1. V trimming: 6 bases; J trimming: 7 bases; junction bases outside the gene matches: 11. The CDR3 loop spans 15 amino acids. CDR1 MNHEY and CDR2 SVGAGI come from the germline V gene. CDR3 residues: CASRPLGTGDREAFF. CDR3 sequence (DNA): TGTGCCAGCAGACCCCTTGGGACAGGGGATCGTGAAGCTTTCTTT.

The V gene is TRBV7-2, the J gene TRBJ2-7, with 7 bases identical to TRBD1. Germline CDR1 is SGHTA and CDR2 is FQGNSA. The CDR3 totals 15 residues. V lost 5 bases and J lost 1; bases outside the gene matches: 8. The CDR3 sequence: CASSPTGTASYEQYF. For the CDR3, the DNA is TGTGCCAGCAGCCCGACCGGGACAGCTTCCTACGAGCAGTACTTC.

This clonotype has a handful of counts. The chain recombines TRBV4-3 with TRBJ1-1; 7 bases are a match to TRBD1. J gave up 0 bases and V 3 bases, and 10 bases lay outside the gene matches. Germline V gene lookup returns CDR1 LGHNA and CDR2 YSLEER. This CDR3 has 17 amino acids. CDR3 coding DNA: TGCGCCAGCAGCCACAACGACAGGGATTACATGAACACTGAAGCTTTCTTT. It specifies CASSHNDRDYMNTEAFF.

Many counts were recorded for this clonotype. The V and J genes are TRBV5-1 and TRBJ1-2, with TRBD1 matching 8 bases. The CDR3 totals 15 residues. Per germline, CDR1 SGHRS and CDR2 YFSETQ. With V trimmed by 4 bases and J by 4 bases, 9 bases remained unmatched. This CDR3 reads CASSALQDRGYGYTF. CDR3 coding DNA: TGCGCCAGCAGCGCGTTACAAGACAGGGGCTATGGCTACACCTTC.

The gene calls are TRBV2 and TRBJ1-2, with a weak D call TRBD1 (6 bases). This CDR3 region has 17 residues. Germline lookup yields CDR1 SNHLY and CDR2 FYNNEI. Trimming stripped 8 bases from V and 2 bases from J, with 24 bases between. CDR3 sequence reads: CASSLDRRTDPNYGYTF. For the CDR3, the DNA is TGTGCCAGCTCTCTCGACAGGCGGACCGACCCAAACTATGGCTACACCTTC.

This clonotype has at least ten counts. The rearrangement uses TRBV7-8 and TRBJ2-7; 8 bases fit TRBD1. This CDR3 is built from 14 residues. J lost 5 bases, V lost 1 base, and 4 bases had no gene match. Germline CDR1 SGHVS, CDR2 FQNEAQ. The CDR3 here is CASSLDRGVHEQYF. In DNA form, the CDR3 reads TGTGCCAGCAGCTTAGACAGGGGGGTCCACGAGCAGTACTTC. The entire variable domain, with the rest obtained from reference TRBV7-8 and TRBJ2-7, is as follows: GAGVSQSPRYKVAKRGQDVALRCDPISGHVSLFWYQQALGQGPEFLTYFQNEAQLDKSGLPSDRFFAERPEGSVSTLKIQRTQQEDSAVYLCASSLDRGVHEQYFGPGTRLTVT.

This clonotype was seen repeatedly, ten times or more. CDR3 residues: CSATPGLAGTEAFF. CDR3 sequence (DNA): TGCAGTGCTACCCCGGGACTGGCCGGGACTGAAGCTTTCTTT. This chain links TRBV20-1 with TRBJ1-1; a possible D gene is TRBD1 (5 bases). The CDR3 extends over 14 amino acids. Germline V gene lookup returns CDR1 DFQATT and CDR2 SNEGSKA (reference sequence). Trimming shortened V by 4 bases and J by 5 bases, and 17 bases separated the two germline ends.

The chain employs TRBV5-4 and TRBJ1-4, with a weak D call TRBD1 (5 bases). The length of the CDR3 is 14 residues. V was shortened by 0 bases and J by 6 bases, with 9 bases between the two germline ends. Germline assignment: CDR1 SGHNT and CDR2 YYREEE (reference sequence). The CDR3 is CASSLGGVDEKLFF. CDR3 nucleotide sequence: TGTGCCAGCAGCTTGGGAGGGGTAGATGAAAAACTGTTTTTT.

The chain has TRBV14 and TRBJ1-5; D unclear. V lost 6 bases to trimming and J lost 0 bases, with 9 bases between them. The CDR3 has 14 residues. The germline gives CDR1 SGHDN, CDR2 FVKESK. CDR3 protein: CASRRSSSNQPQHF. CDR3 DNA sequence: TGTGCCAGCAGACGTTCCAGTAGCAATCAGCCCCAGCATTTT.

This rearrangement joins TRBV18 to TRBJ1-1; D unclear. V was trimmed by 2 bases and J by 3 bases, leaving 10 bases between them. Germline V gene sequence: CDR1 KGHSH, CDR2 LQKENI. The CDR3 covers 14 residues. The DNA for the CDR3 is TGTGCCAGCTCACCAGGACGTAGCGACACTGAAGCTTTCTTT. This gives the protein CASSPGRSDTEAFF.

Points on this clonotype: A much larger clone lies a single base off, so this may be a read error. The chain has TRBV7-9 and TRBJ1-6; perhaps TRBD1 as D (6 bases). This CDR3 contains 15 residues. From germline, CDR1 is SEHNR and CDR2 FQNEAQ (reference sequence). CDR3 DNA: TGTGCCAGCAGCTTCAACCAGGGGCCTAATTCACCCCTCTACTTT. Translating it yields CASSFNQGPNSPLYF.

A remark on this clonotype: A read error may account for a junction end that differs from germline. This sequence joins TRBV19 and TRBJ1-2; possible D gene TRBD1, 6 bases. CDR1 is LNHDA and CDR2 is SQIVND in the germline V gene (reference sequence). The CDR3 runs 13 residues. CDR3 sequence (DNA): TGTGCCAGCAGCAGGGGAAATAACTATGGCCACACCTTC. Translating it yields CASSRGNNYGHTF.

Regarding this clonotype: This sequence may be a read error, since a much larger clone differs from it by one base. The conserved closing phenylalanine or tryptophan is absent in this CDR3, likely reflecting a read error. This chain links TRBV19 with TRBJ2-7; 8 nucleotides line up with TRBD1. The CDR3 runs 13 residues. Germline V gene lookup returns CDR1 LNHDA and CDR2 SQIVND (reference sequence). Unmatched junction bases numbered 9, after V lost 11 bases and J lost 3 bases. The CDR3 protein is CARLGQDFYEQYL. The CDR3 DNA reads TGTGCCCGCCTGGGACAGGACTTCTACGAGCAGTACCTC.

This chain links TRBV10-3 with TRBJ1-3; D perhaps matches TRBD1 (5 bases). The CDR3 is 16 amino acids. Per germline, CDR1 ENHRY and CDR2 SYGVKD. The V end lost 4 bases, the J end lost 0 bases, and 13 bases lay between the germline ends. The CDR3 sequence is CAISGALGHSGNTIYF. The CDR3, as DNA: TGTGCCATCAGTGGGGCCCTTGGACACTCTGGAAACACCATATATTTT.

This clonotype has ten or more counts. The chain carries TRBV7-9 and TRBJ1-6; D perhaps matches TRBD1 (6 bases). Between the trimmed V and J ends, which lost 3 bases and 4 bases, there was a span of 7 bases. The CDR3 is 14 amino acids. Germline V gene sequence: CDR1 SEHNR, CDR2 FQNEAQ (reference sequence). The CDR3 sequence: CASSFTGYNSPLHF. The CDR3 DNA reads TGTGCCAGCAGCTTCACAGGGTATAATTCACCCCTCCACTTT.

There are many counts of this clonotype. This chain's CDR3 is CASSLHSAFF. The CDR3 DNA sequence: TGTGCCAGCAGCTTACATTCAGCTTTCTTT. The rearrangement uses TRBV11-2 and TRBJ1-1, with D unresolved. There are 10 residues in the CDR3. The germline V and J ends were trimmed by 2 bases and 10 bases, with 5 bases remaining between them. In germline, CDR1 is SGHAT, CDR2 FQNNGV.

The chain recombines TRBV7-3 with TRBJ1-5; TRBD1 aligns across 7 bases. CDR1 and CDR2 (germline): SGHTA, FQGTGA. This CDR3 comprises 16 residues. The V gene end was trimmed by 6 bases and the J gene end by 4 bases; junction bases not matched to a gene: 12. The CDR3 sequence: CASSYSTGAGNQPQHF. The CDR3 bases are TGTGCCAGCAGTTACTCTACAGGGGCCGGGAATCAGCCCCAGCATTTT.

This clonotype has ten or more counts. The chain is built from TRBV7-9 and TRBJ2-7; TRBD2 is a possible D gene (6 bases). Germline V lookup: CDR1 SEHNR, CDR2 FQNEAQ (reference sequence). The length of the CDR3 is 15 residues. Trimming took off 1 base at V and 0 bases at J, with 10 bases between the two ends. The CDR3 reads CASSLVGGTSYEQYF. CDR3 nucleotides: TGTGCCAGCAGCTTAGTCGGCGGGACCTCCTACGAGCAGTACTTC. The whole variable domain, remainder taken from reference TRBV7-9 and TRBJ2-7, is DTGVSQNPRHKITKRGQNVTFRCDPISEHNRLYWYRQTLGQGPEFLTYFQNEAQLEKSRLLSDRFSAERPKGSFSTLEIQRTEQGDSAMYLCASSLVGGTSYEQYFGPGTRLTVT.

This clonotype occurred many times. The gene calls are TRBV6-1 and TRBJ1-6; D is uncertain. Trimming took off 3 bases at V and 8 bases at J, with 8 bases between the two ends. The CDR3 sequence is 13 residues long. Germline CDR1 and CDR2: MNHNS and SASEGT. The CDR3 DNA is TGTGCCAGCAGTGATTCGGAGTATTCACCCCTCCACTTT. Translated: CASSDSEYSPLHF.

The chain recombines TRBV19 with TRBJ1-2; TRBD1 matches 9 bases. Germline V gene data show CDR1 as LNHDA and CDR2 as SQIVND (reference sequence). The CDR3 spans 15 residues. After removal of 3 bases from V and 2 bases from J, the junction contained 4 bases not matched to a gene. CDR3 nucleotides: TGTGCCAGTAGTATGGGGACAGGGAGGAACTATGGCTACACCTTC. It translates to CASSMGTGRNYGYTF.

The chain has TRBV7-8 and TRBJ1-5, with a tentative D call TRBD1 (6 bases). In germline, CDR1 is SGHVS, CDR2 FQNEAQ. The CDR3 is 19 residues long. Between the trimmed V and J ends, which lost 5 bases and 1 base, there was a span of 24 bases. The CDR3 spells CASSQGRGGAKGSNQPQHF. As DNA, the CDR3 is TGTGCCAGCAGCCAAGGACGCGGGGGGGCCAAGGGGAGCAATCAGCCCCAGCATTTT.

This clonotype was seen ten or more times. The J gene is TRBJ1-5, the V gene TRBV7-2; the D gene is possibly TRBD1 (5 bases). Trimming left V 1 base short and J 5 bases short, with 9 bases between. This CDR3 spans 14 amino acids. In germline, CDR1 is SGHTA, CDR2 FQGNSA. Written as DNA, the CDR3 is TGTGCCAGCAGCTTAGTAGGGGAGGATCAGCCCCAGCATTTT. Its translation is CASSLVGEDQPQHF.

This clonotype was observed many times. V and J are TRBV29-1 and TRBJ2-2; the D is unclear. V was clipped by 6 bases and J by 1 base, with 6 bases between them. This CDR3 region has 12 residues. Germline V gives CDR1 SQVTM, CDR2 ANQGSEA. CDR3 loop: CSVDRNTGELFF. CDR3 coding DNA: TGCAGCGTGGATAGGAACACCGGGGAGCTGTTTTTT.

On this clonotype: This could be a read error, since a much larger clone is one nucleotide away. The genes are TRBV15 and TRBJ2-2; D remains unclear. The CDR3 loop spans 14 amino acids. The V gene's germline CDR1 is LNHNV and CDR2 YYDKDF (reference sequence). Here the CDR3 DNA reads TGTGCCGCCAGCAGAGATACGGCGGCCGGGGAGCTGTTTTTT. Encoded protein: CAASRDTAAGELFF.

The chain couples TRBV25-1 to TRBJ2-1; the D gene is possibly TRBD2 (5 bases). This CDR3 region has 15 residues. V shed 4 bases and J shed 2 bases, with 12 bases lying between them. CDR1 is MGHDK and CDR2 is SYGVNS in the germline V gene. The DNA for the CDR3 is TGTGCCAGCAGTGGAAGGCTAGCCCCCTACAATGAGCAGTTCTTC. As protein: CASSGRLAPYNEQFF. Based on the CDR3 plus reference TRBV25-1 and TRBJ2-1, the full variable domain is EADIYQTPRYLVIGTGKKITLECSQTMGHDKMYWYQQDPGMELHLIHYSYGVNSTEKGDLSSESTVSRIRTEHFPLTLESARPSHTSQYLCASSGRLAPYNEQFFGPGTRLTVL.